Sequencing of this T cell receptor beta chain was carried out in a study of blood T cell repertoires in COVID-19. On the study more broadly: Some COVID-19 samples were acute and others convalescent; all came from the United States, Italy and Spain.

TCRdb's copy holds only in-frame clones and misses some; the assay was immunoSEQ multiplex PCR. The data hold 8,500 to 10,000 clones, with about 90% observed a single time. The junction had 9 bases not matched to a gene; V was cut back by 7 bases and J by 3 bases. From germline, CDR1 is MNHEY and CDR2 SVGAGI. This CDR3 region has 15 residues. The sequence came from a woman aged 50 to 60 with active COVID-19. Specimen: peripheral blood. The chain joins TRBV6-5 to TRBJ2-1; 7 nucleotides align to TRBD1. This chain's CDR3 is CASTQGPGGYNEQFF. In DNA form, the CDR3 reads TGTGCCAGCACCCAGGGCCCAGGGGGCTACAATGAGCAGTTCTTC.